This T cell receptor beta chain appears in the sequencing data of a study of shared clonotypes between healthy human individuals. Study-wide results and limits: For sorted subsets, rarefaction showed incomplete sequencing despite large depth. Larger estimated richness was generally recorded for naive subsets relative to memory subsets. Non-shared clonotypes had lower generation probabilities than those shared by all four donors.

CDR3 length: 13 amino acids. V was trimmed by 4 bases and J by 3 bases, leaving 9 bases between them. Germline values: CDR1 MGHDK, CDR2 SYGVNS. The run depth of the assay was deep. TCRdb keeps only in-frame clones here, not all; method: immunoSEQ multiplex PCR. The table has some 1.1 million clones, roughly 80% seen once; the top ten hold 0.7% to 0.95%. This clone was seen only a few times. Its target is not known. The chain is built from TRBV25-1 and TRBJ1-2; D gene ambiguous. Sequencing was carried out using memory CD4+ T cells from PBMCs. Subset: CD45RA-negative fraction. The receptor comes from a man younger than 35 in good health. Some clones in this sample may be carry-over from other donors' samples. Here the CDR3 reads CASSASVYYGYTF. CDR3 bases: TGTGCCAGCAGTGCATCGGTCTACTATGGCTACACCTTC.